One sample yielded the 21 T cell receptor beta chains listed below, sequenced in a study of glioma-infiltrating T cells after dendritic cell vaccination. Measured with immunoSEQ multiplex PCR; TCRdb has only the in-frame clones, and not every one. There are 50,000 to 80,000 clones in the sample; roughly four fifths occur only once, and 9.2% lies in the top ten. This specimen was blood, taken before dendritic cell vaccination. Every receptor here comes from a human donor with glioblastoma.

The chain recombines TRBV5-4 with TRBJ1-1; D call uncertain. In germline, CDR1 is SGHNT, CDR2 YYREEE (reference sequence). This CDR3 spans 13 amino acids. V shed 6 bases and J shed 0 bases, with 9 bases lying between them. CDR3 loop: CASTLTVNTEAFF. In DNA, the CDR3 is TGTGCCAGCACCCTAACGGTGAACACTGAAGCTTTCTTT. The entire variable domain, with the rest obtained from reference TRBV5-4 and TRBJ1-1, is as follows: ETGVTQSPTHLIKTRGQQVTLRCSSQSGHNTVSWYQQALGQGPQFIFQYYREEENGRGNFPPRFSGLQFPNYSSELNVNALELDDSALYLCASTLTVNTEAFFGQGTRLTVV.

Only one count was recorded for this clone. The J gene is TRBJ1-1, the V gene TRBV6-5; D is undetermined. V lost 5 bases and J 5 bases, leaving 18 bases between the germline ends. The CDR3 consists of 15 residues. Germline CDR1 reads MNHEY; CDR2 reads SVGAGI. The CDR3 loop reads CASSNHLTAGTEAFF. The CDR3 DNA reads as TGTGCCAGCAGTAATCACCTGACCGCGGGGACTGAAGCTTTCTTT.

The CDR3 nucleotides read TGTGCCAGCAGCCCGAGGCTCATGAACACTGAAGCTTTCTTT. Its translation: CASSPRLMNTEAFF. The V and J genes are TRBV6-1 and TRBJ1-1, with unresolved D. Trimming pared 6 bases from V and 0 bases from J, leaving 11 bases between. This CDR3 is built from 14 residues. CDR1 MNHNS and CDR2 SASEGT come from the germline V gene.

V and J are TRBV10-1 and TRBJ2-7; D remains ambiguous. Trimming stripped 3 bases from V and 1 base from J, with 10 bases between. CDR1 is WNHNN, CDR2 SYGVQD, per germline (reference sequence). The CDR3 totals 14 residues. The chain's CDR3 is CASSDPSSSYEQYF. The CDR3 region has the DNA TGCGCCAGCAGTGACCCGTCCAGTTCCTACGAGCAGTACTTC.

This clone appeared a single time. The J gene is TRBJ1-2, the V gene TRBV19, with D possibly TRBD1 on 6 matching bases. Trimming stripped 3 bases from V and 5 bases from J, with 16 bases between. The CDR3 covers 15 residues. In germline, CDR1 is LNHDA, CDR2 SQIVND (reference sequence). CDR3 DNA: TGTGCCAGTAGTATTCAGAGGTCAGGGGAATATGGCTACACCTTC. It codes for CASSIQRSGEYGYTF. Full variable domain (missing parts from reference TRBV19 and TRBJ1-2): DGGITQSPKYLFRKEGQNVTLSCEQNLNHDAMYWYRQDPGQGLRLIYYSQIVNDFQKGDIAEGYSVSREKKESFPLTVTSAQKNPTAFYLCASSIQRSGEYGYTFGSGTRLTVV.

This clone was seen a few times. The chain links TRBV28 to TRBJ1-5, with unresolved D. Germline loops: CDR1 MDHEN, CDR2 SYDVKM. This CDR3 has 12 amino acids. V dropped 7 bases and J dropped 6 bases, with 10 bases sitting between them. In DNA, the CDR3 is TGTGCCAGCACCTCTGTCCCTCAGCCCCAGCATTTT. This codes for CASTSVPQPQHF.

The chain employs TRBV5-4 and TRBJ1-3, with 8 bases identical to TRBD1. V shed 0 bases and J 3 bases; nucleotides not matched to a gene: 8. Germline V CDR1 and CDR2: SGHNT, YYREEE (reference sequence). The CDR3 extends over 17 amino acids. This CDR3 reads CASSLGGRTGLGNTIYF. In nucleotides, the CDR3 is TGTGCCAGCAGCTTGGGGGGAAGGACAGGGCTTGGAAACACCATATATTTT.

This chain connects TRBV6-6 to TRBJ1-2; D remains ambiguous. V lost 5 bases and J lost 0, with 16 bases in between. From germline, CDR1 is MNHNY and CDR2 SVGAGI (reference sequence). There are 16 residues in the CDR3. CDR3 sequence reads: CASSQYGRGPNYGYTF. The CDR3 DNA sequence: TGTGCCAGCAGTCAGTATGGAAGAGGGCCTAACTATGGCTACACCTTC.

Worth noting for this clone: Other DNA sequences within the sample encode an identical CDR3. The chain joins TRBV18 to TRBJ1-1; 8 positions match TRBD1. The CDR3 is 16 amino acids. Per the germline V gene, CDR1 is KGHSH and CDR2 is LQKENI. V shed 0 bases and J 1 base; nucleotides not matched to a gene: 4. CDR3 coding DNA: TGTGCCAGCTCACCACCGGGAGGACAGGGGAACACTGAAGCTTTCTTT. This sequence encodes CASSPPGGQGNTEAFF.

The V and J genes are TRBV5-1 and TRBJ2-2; D unresolved. V was trimmed by 4 bases and J by 1 base, leaving 2 bases between them. From germline, CDR1 is SGHRS and CDR2 YFSETQ. The CDR3 runs 12 residues. CDR3 protein: CASSLNTGELFF. CDR3 DNA sequence: TGCGCCAGCAGCCTGAACACCGGGGAGCTGTTTTTT. Full variable domain (outside the CDR3, taken from reference TRBV5-1 and TRBJ2-2): KAGVTQTPRYLIKTRGQQVTLSCSPISGHRSVSWYQQTPGQGLQFLFEYFSETQRNKGNFPGRFSGRQFSNSRSEMNVSTLELGDSALYLCASSLNTGELFFGEGSRLTVL.

This clone showed up just once. The chain couples TRBV6-4 to TRBJ2-3; TRBD2 matches at 10 bases. The germline V gene has CDR1 MRHNA and CDR2 SNTAGT. CDR3 length: 17 amino acids. J was trimmed by 4 bases and V by 0 bases; bases with no gene match: 7. For the CDR3, the DNA is TGTGCCAGCAGTGACTCCCCCCGGCTAGCGGGGGCAGATACGCAGTATTTT. As protein: CASSDSPRLAGADTQYF.

CDR3 region: CASSAAGTSIDEQFF. As DNA, the CDR3 is TGTGCCAGTAGTGCCGCCGGGACTAGTATCGATGAGCAGTTCTTC. The chain joins TRBV19 to TRBJ2-1; TRBD2 matches at 8 bases. Germline CDR1 is LNHDA and CDR2 is SQIVND (reference sequence). There are 15 residues in the CDR3. The V and J ends lost 5 bases and 8 bases, in that order; junction bases with no gene match: 11.

V gene TRBV7-6 combines with J gene TRBJ2-7, with 7 bases aligning to TRBD1. The ends lost 5 bases at V and 1 base at J; junction bases unmatched: 5. The CDR3 length is 14 residues. The germline gives CDR1 SGHVS, CDR2 FNYEAQ. The CDR3 region has the DNA TGTGCCAGCAGCGATCGACAGGGATCCTACGAGCAGTACTTC. Translation gives CASSDRQGSYEQYF.

This clone was counted only a few times. The J gene is TRBJ1-3, the V gene TRBV6-5; D unclear. Trimming took off 0 bases at V and 3 bases at J, with 9 bases between the two ends. Looked up from germline, CDR1 is MNHEY and CDR2 is SVGAGI. The CDR3 has 15 amino acids. The CDR3 DNA reads TGTGCCAGCAGTTACTCGAGGACTCTTGGAAACACCATATATTTT. This translates into CASSYSRTLGNTIYF.

This clone was counted only a few times. The chain has TRBV10-2 and TRBJ1-6, with 7 positions matching TRBD1. J lost 8 bases, V lost 1 base, and 8 bases had no gene match. Germline values: CDR1 WSHSY, CDR2 SAAADI. There are 16 residues in the CDR3. The CDR3 sequence: CASSELPSGTDSPLHF. In nucleotides, the CDR3 is TGCGCCAGCAGTGAGTTACCCTCCGGGACAGATTCACCCCTCCACTTT.

The chain links TRBV5-3 to TRBJ1-3; possible D gene TRBD1, 6 bases. TRBV5-3 is identified as an open reading frame with a role that is uncertain. CDR3 length: 18 amino acids. The V and J ends lost 4 bases and 2 bases respectively, with 22 bases between them. CDR3 loop: CARSRPSNRAPAGNTIYF. The CDR3 bases are TGTGCCAGAAGCAGACCTTCTAACAGGGCCCCTGCTGGAAACACCATATATTTT.

The CDR3 DNA reads as TGTGCCTGGAGCAGGGACAGGGTGTTTGGGTACGAGCAGTACTTC. This codes for CAWSRDRVFGYEQYF. The rearrangement uses TRBV30 and TRBJ2-7, with 9 bases lining up with TRBD1. V lost 3 bases, J lost 4 bases, and 10 bases stayed unmatched. The CDR3 covers 15 residues. Germline lookup yields CDR1 GTSNPN and CDR2 SVGIG (reference sequence). The full variable domain, completed using reference TRBV30 and TRBJ2-7, is SQTIHQWPATLVQPVGSPLSLECTVEGTSNPNLYWYRQAAGRGLQLLFYSVGIGQISSEVPQNLSASRPQDRQFILSSKKLLLSDSGFYLCAWSRDRVFGYEQYFGPGTRLTVT.

The chain uses TRBV13 and TRBJ2-4; 10 bases map to TRBD1. This CDR3 is built from 14 residues. Germline lookup yields CDR1 PRHDT and CDR2 FYEKMQ (reference sequence). Trimming cost V 2 bases and J 7 bases; bases outside gene matches: 2. This CDR3 reads CASSLRTGGNIQYF. In DNA form, the CDR3 reads TGTGCCAGCAGCTTACGGACAGGGGGGAACATTCAGTACTTC.

This clone was detected once. The chain is built from TRBV4-1 and TRBJ1-4; perhaps TRBD1 as D (5 bases). The CDR3 has 15 amino acids. Germline values: CDR1 MGHRA, CDR2 YSYEKL. V lost 2 bases and J 0 bases, leaving 7 bases between the germline ends. CDR3 loop: CASSQLGATNEKLFF. The CDR3 DNA is TGCGCCAGCAGCCAATTAGGGGCAACTAATGAAAAACTGTTTTTT.

The chain recombines TRBV5-6 with TRBJ2-7, with 7 positions matching TRBD1. CDR1 is SGHDT and CDR2 is YYEEEE in the germline V gene. V dropped 3 bases and J dropped 3; count of bases not matched to a gene: 6. CDR3 size: 14 residues. This CDR3 is CASSSLDRHYEQYF. In nucleotides, the CDR3 is TGTGCCAGCAGCTCTTTGGACAGGCACTACGAGCAGTACTTC. The full variable domain, with the rest looked up from reference TRBV5-6 and TRBJ2-7, is DAGVTQSPTHLIKTRGQQVTLRCSPKSGHDTVSWYQQALGQGPQFIFQYYEEEERQRGNFPDRFSGHQFPNYSSELNVNALLLGDSALYLCASSSLDRHYEQYFGPGTRLTVT.

In nucleotides, the CDR3 is TGTGCCAGCAGTGCCGGGACAGGGACGGGCGAGCAGTACTTC. This sequence encodes CASSAGTGTGEQYF. The V and J genes are TRBV6-1 and TRBJ2-7, with 9 bases matching TRBD1. Germline assignment: CDR1 MNHNS and CDR2 SASEGT. The CDR3 is 14 residues long. V shed 4 bases, J shed 6 bases, and the junction held 7 bases outside the gene matches.